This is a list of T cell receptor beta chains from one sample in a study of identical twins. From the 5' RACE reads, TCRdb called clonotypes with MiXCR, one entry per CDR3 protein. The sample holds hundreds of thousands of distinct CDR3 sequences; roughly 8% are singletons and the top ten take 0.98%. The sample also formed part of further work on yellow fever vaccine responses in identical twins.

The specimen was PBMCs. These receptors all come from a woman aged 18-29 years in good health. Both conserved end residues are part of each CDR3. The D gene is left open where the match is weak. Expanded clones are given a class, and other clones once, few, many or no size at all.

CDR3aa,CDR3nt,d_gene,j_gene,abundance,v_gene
CASSLGAGTTEAFF,TGCGCCAGCAGCTTGGGAGCAGGGACCACTGAAGCTTTCTTT,NA,TRBJ1-1,few,TRBV5-1
CASSEREGAYNEQFF,TGTGCCAGCAGTGAGCGGGAGGGCGCCTACAATGAGCAGTTCTTC,TRBD2,TRBJ2-1,NA,TRBV25-1
CASSFYWTSNGELFF,TGTGCTAGCAGTTTTTACTGGACTAGCAACGGGGAGCTGTTTTTT,TRBD2,TRBJ2-2,NA,TRBV28
CASSLDGSGNNEQFF,TGTGCCAGCAGCTTAGATGGGTCGGGAAACAATGAGCAGTTCTTC,NA,TRBJ2-1,few,TRBV11-2
CASTPYGRYLNNEQFF,TGTGCCAGCACTCCGTACGGGAGGTACCTAAACAATGAGCAGTTCTTC,TRBD2,TRBJ2-1,NA,TRBV6-2/TRBV6-3
CASSSSAVGGYEQYF,TGTGCCAGCAGTTCCAGCGCGGTGGGAGGCTACGAGCAGTACTTC,NA,TRBJ2-7,NA,TRBV6-5
CASSQFSTSGGYAGELFF,TGTGCCAGCAGCCAATTCAGCACTAGCGGGGGGTACGCCGGGGAGCTGTTTTTT,TRBD2,TRBJ2-2,NA,TRBV4-2
CASSQVLGSGRDTDTQYF,TGCGCCAGCAGCCAAGTATTAGGTAGCGGAAGGGACACAGATACGCAGTATTTT,NA,TRBJ2-3,NA,TRBV4-3
CASSQDRGGGGTDTQYF,TGTGCCAGCAGCCAAGATCGGGGCGGGGGGGGCACAGATACGCAGTATTTT,TRBD2,TRBJ2-3,few,TRBV3-1
CSARAQGLRETQYF,TGCAGTGCTAGAGCACAGGGCCTACGGGAGACCCAGTACTTC,NA,TRBJ2-5,NA,TRBV20-1
CASSRSGTGGEETQYF,TGTGCTAGCAGCCGTTCCGGGACAGGGGGCGAAGAGACCCAGTACTTC,TRBD1,TRBJ2-5,NA,TRBV7-7
CSVEAWGTDTQYF,TGCAGCGTTGAGGCGTGGGGCACAGATACGCAGTATTTT,NA,TRBJ2-3,few,TRBV29-1
CSARTPGDLGEQYF,TGCAGTGCTAGAACCCCAGGGGATCTGGGCGAGCAGTACTTC,NA,TRBJ2-7,many,TRBV20-1
CASRGQDLYGYTF,TGTGCCAGCAGGGGACAGGACCTCTATGGCTACACCTTC,TRBD1,TRBJ1-2,NA,TRBV7-2
CATSREGQRQETQYF,TGTGCCACCAGCAGAGAAGGACAGAGACAAGAGACCCAGTACTTC,NA,TRBJ2-5,few,TRBV15
CASSLEWRVNTGELFF,TGCGCCAGCAGCTTGGAGTGGCGGGTGAACACCGGGGAGCTGTTTTTT,NA,TRBJ2-2,many,TRBV5-1
CAISANDEQYF,TGTGCCATCAGTGCGAACGACGAGCAGTACTTC,NA,TRBJ2-7,few,TRBV10-3
CASSPGTGGDDTQYF,TGTGCCAGCAGCCCCGGGACAGGGGGGGATGATACGCAGTATTTT,TRBD1,TRBJ2-3,NA,TRBV12-3/TRBV12-4
CSASRGRVEDTQYF,TGCAGTGCTAGCCGGGGCCGGGTTGAAGATACGCAGTATTTT,NA,TRBJ2-3,NA,TRBV20-1
CASSSTSVGPINEQFF,TGTGCCAGCAGTTCAACCTCAGTGGGGCCCATCAATGAGCAGTTCTTC,NA,TRBJ2-1,many,TRBV6-2/TRBV6-3
CASYAGNTIYF,TGTGCCAGCTACGCGGGAAACACCATATATTTT,NA,TRBJ1-3,many,TRBV6-5
CASKVAGGYYNEQFF,TGCGCCAGCAAGGTAGCGGGAGGGTACTACAATGAGCAGTTCTTC,TRBD2,TRBJ2-1,NA,TRBV5-1
CSVRNRAYEKLFF,TGCAGTGTGAGGAACAGGGCGTACGAAAAACTGTTTTTT,NA,TRBJ1-4,few,TRBV20-1
CASTMTGVNSPLHF,TGTGCCAGCACCATGACAGGGGTGAATTCACCCCTCCACTTT,TRBD1,TRBJ1-6,NA,TRBV12-3/TRBV12-4
CASTMTKGITDTQYF,TGTGCCAGCACCATGACGAAGGGGATCACAGATACGCAGTATTTT,NA,TRBJ2-3,NA,TRBV12-3/TRBV12-4
CASRKRLQDPQYF,TGTGCCAGCAGAAAACGCCTCCAGGATCCCCAGTACTTC,NA,TRBJ2-5,NA,TRBV27
CASSLVGMGEAQNQPQHF,TGTGCCAGCAGCTTAGTCGGAATGGGGGAGGCGCAAAATCAGCCCCAGCATTTT,NA,TRBJ1-5,few,TRBV7-8
CASSFGTSDTDTQYF,TGTGCCAGCAGTTTCGGGACTAGCGACACAGATACGCAGTATTTT,TRBD2,TRBJ2-3,many,TRBV28
CASSPGQRSFNEKLFF,TGTGCCAGCAGCCCGGGACAGCGATCCTTTAATGAAAAACTGTTTTTT,TRBD1,TRBJ1-4,NA,TRBV11-2
CASSPGDTTPEAFF,TGTGCCAGCAGTCCAGGAGACACCACCCCTGAAGCTTTCTTT,NA,TRBJ1-1,many,TRBV28
CASSTPGGYGYTF,TGTGCCAGCAGTACCCCAGGGGGCTATGGCTACACCTTC,TRBD1,TRBJ1-2,NA,TRBV12-3/TRBV12-4
CASSKGDRNEKLFF,TGTGCCAGCAGCAAAGGGGACAGGAATGAAAAACTGTTTTTT,TRBD1,TRBJ1-4,many,TRBV4-2
CASSQSEGGLEQYF,TGCGCCAGCAGCCAGTCAGAAGGAGGTCTCGAGCAGTACTTC,NA,TRBJ2-7,many,TRBV4-3
CSVVDSGTYNEQFF,TGCAGCGTTGTGGATAGCGGGACCTACAATGAGCAGTTCTTC,TRBD2,TRBJ2-1,few,TRBV29-1
CASSPGQDSYEQYF,TGTGCCAGCAGCCCGGGACAGGACTCCTACGAGCAGTACTTC,TRBD1,TRBJ2-7,many,TRBV7-2
CASHREPNEKLFF,TGTGCCAGTCACAGGGAACCTAATGAAAAACTGTTTTTT,NA,TRBJ1-4,NA,TRBV10-3
CASSYDKGSGAGELFF,TGTGCCAGCAGTTACGATAAAGGGAGTGGGGCCGGGGAGCTGTTTTTT,NA,TRBJ2-2,many,TRBV6-5
CASSPENNGMGTYEQYF,TGTGCCAGCAGCCCTGAGAACAACGGGATGGGGACCTACGAGCAGTACTTC,NA,TRBJ2-7,few,TRBV14
CASSFDRLLETQYF,TGTGCCAGCAGCTTTGACAGGCTCCTTGAGACCCAGTACTTC,NA,TRBJ2-5,few,TRBV7-9
CASSFQAGGGETQYF,TGTGCCAGCAGCTTTCAAGCGGGGGGCGGGGAGACCCAGTACTTC,TRBD2,TRBJ2-5,NA,TRBV7-2
CASESYGTESYNEQFF,TGTGCCAGCGAATCTTATGGCACAGAGTCCTACAATGAGCAGTTCTTC,NA,TRBJ2-1,NA,TRBV28
CASSYSSVNTGELFF,TGTGCCAGCAGTTACTCGTCGGTGAACACCGGGGAGCTGTTTTTT,NA,TRBJ2-2,NA,TRBV6-2/TRBV6-3
CSVALLRLAGGLSPDTQYF,TGCAGCGTTGCCCTCTTGAGACTAGCGGGAGGCTTGTCCCCAGATACGCAGTATTTT,TRBD2,TRBJ2-3,many,TRBV29-1
CASSRITYEQYF,TGTGCCAGCAGCCGGATTACCTACGAGCAGTACTTC,NA,TRBJ2-7,few,TRBV7-2
CSAPGRLNTEAFF,TGCAGCGCCCCGGGACGGCTGAACACTGAAGCTTTCTTT,NA,TRBJ1-1,NA,TRBV29-1
CASSHGGNTEAFF,TGTGCCAGCAGCCACGGGGGTAACACTGAAGCTTTCTTT,NA,TRBJ1-1,many,TRBV6-5
CASALGSGPNEQFF,TGTGCCAGCGCCCTGGGAAGCGGCCCCAATGAGCAGTTCTTC,NA,TRBJ2-1,NA,TRBV27
CASSLRDSSSYEQYF,TGTGCCAGCAGCTTAAGGGACTCCAGCTCCTACGAGCAGTACTTC,NA,TRBJ2-7,NA,TRBV7-9
CSARDLGWTGQYF,TGCAGTGCTAGAGATCTGGGCTGGACGGGGCAGTACTTC,NA,TRBJ2-7,NA,TRBV20-1
CASSLTSGSLDYYF,TGCGCCAGCAGCTTGACTAGCGGGAGCCTCGATTATTACTTC,TRBD2,TRBJ2-7,few,TRBV5-1
CASSLEIVAGSYEQYF,TGTGCCAGCAGCTTAGAGATAGTGGCGGGGTCCTACGAGCAGTACTTC,NA,TRBJ2-7,few,TRBV7-2
CASSLTAGGSYNEQFF,TGTGCCAGCAGTCTCACCGCGGGGGGTTCCTACAATGAGCAGTTCTTC,TRBD2,TRBJ2-1,few,TRBV27
CASSLVLDKSYEQYF,TGTGCCAGCAGCTTAGTGCTCGATAAGTCCTACGAGCAGTACTTC,NA,TRBJ2-7,few,TRBV7-9
CASGQSGSSYNEQFF,TGTGCCAGCGGGCAGAGCGGGAGCTCCTACAATGAGCAGTTCTTC,TRBD2,TRBJ2-1,NA,TRBV11-3
CASSLSHGAGELFF,TGTGCCAGCAGCTTATCCCACGGGGCCGGGGAGCTGTTTTTT,NA,TRBJ2-2,few,TRBV7-6
CASSLGTPGRQDNSPLHF,TGTGCCAGCAGTTTAGGGACCCCGGGCAGACAAGATAATTCACCCCTCCACTTT,NA,TRBJ1-6,few,TRBV27
CASSWGTSGRTSTQYF,TGTGCCAGCAGCTGGGGGACTAGCGGGAGAACCAGTACGCAGTATTTT,TRBD2,TRBJ2-3,few,TRBV7-2
CASSGRAYDSPLHF,TGTGCCAGCAGTGGCAGGGCCTATGATTCACCCCTCCACTTT,NA,TRBJ1-6,few,TRBV6-1
CATGLAASDTQYF,TGTGCCACGGGACTAGCGGCTTCAGATACGCAGTATTTT,TRBD2,TRBJ2-3,once,TRBV12-3/TRBV12-4